This is a list of T cell receptor beta chains from one sample in a study of shared clonotypes between healthy human individuals. Generated by immunoSEQ multiplex PCR, the TCRdb table keeps only in-frame clones and is missing some. The sample includes over 800,000 clones, 80% to 95% of them seen just once. Sequencing input: naive CD8+ T cells sorted from blood. Every receptor here comes from a man in his thirties or forties in good health. Both conserved end residues are part of each CDR3. The D gene is left open where the match is weak. The listing skips clone size in some rows; elsewhere it reads once, few, many or a size class.

TRBV4-1	TRBD1	.	TRBJ2-2	CASSRITGGNTGELFF	TGCGCCAGCAGCCGAATTACAGGGGGCAACACCGGGGAGCTGTTTTTT
TRBV7-9	.	once	TRBJ2-7	CASSLEPGYEQYF	TGTGCCAGCAGCTTAGAGCCGGGTTACGAGCAGTACTTC
TRBV10-3	.	.	TRBJ2-1	CAIRDVEQFF	TGTGCCATTCGGGACGTTGAGCAGTTCTTC
TRBV18	.	.	TRBJ1-2	CASSLPGASGRHYGYTF	TGTGCCAGCTCACTACCCGGGGCCTCAGGGAGGCACTATGGCTACACCTTC
TRBV13	.	.	TRBJ1-2	CASSSQALAGYTF	TGTGCCAGCAGCTCCCAAGCCCTCGCCGGCTACACCTTC
TRBV10-2	.	.	TRBJ1-3	CASSARNTIYF	TGCGCCAGCAGTGCAAGGAACACCATATATTTT
TRBV7-8	.	.	TRBJ2-2	CASRPGVTGELFF	TGTGCCAGCAGACCCGGGGTCACCGGGGAGCTGTTTTTT
TRBV9	.	.	TRBJ2-2	CASSLGAGELFF	TGTGCCAGCAGCTTGGGGGCCGGGGAGCTGTTTTTT
TRBV11-3	.	.	TRBJ2-3	CASSLDPSPTDTQYF	TGTGCCAGCAGCTTAGATCCATCACCAACAGATACGCAGTATTTT
TRBV29-1	TRBD1	.	TRBJ2-7	CSVTGTGSYEQYF	TGCAGCGTTACAGGGACAGGATCCTACGAGCAGTACTTC
TRBV16	TRBD1	.	TRBJ1-1	CASSPTGGTEAFF	TGTGCCAGCAGCCCTACAGGGGGCACTGAAGCTTTCTTT
TRBV28	TRBD1	.	TRBJ1-5	CASSEQGGGNQPQHF	TGTGCCAGCAGTGAACAGGGGGGAGGCAATCAGCCCCAGCATTTT
TRBV28	.	.	TRBJ2-1	CASREAPYNEQFF	TGTGCCAGCAGGGAGGCCCCCTACAATGAGCAGTTCTTC
TRBV6-1	.	.	TRBJ2-3	CASSEVERVGTDTQYF	TGTGCCAGCAGTGAGGTAGAGCGGGTGGGCACAGATACGCAGTATTTT
TRBV5-1	TRBD2	.	TRBJ2-3	CASSLRTSGRTDTQYF	TGCGCCAGCAGCTTGAGGACTAGCGGGAGGACAGATACGCAGTATTTT
TRBV7-3	TRBD2	.	TRBJ2-3	CASSSQTGSGRAEVTDTQYF	TGTGCCAGCAGCTCCCAAACTGGTAGCGGGAGGGCCGAAGTCACAGATACGCAGTATTTT
TRBV15	.	.	TRBJ2-1	CATSREWRAPYNEQFF	TGTGCCACCAGCAGAGAGTGGAGGGCACCCTACAATGAGCAGTTCTTC
TRBV7-3	TRBD1	.	TRBJ2-2	CASSSDRGWTGELFF	TGTGCCAGCAGCTCGGACAGGGGGTGGACCGGGGAGCTGTTTTTT
TRBV27	TRBD1	.	TRBJ2-1	CASRVGQHSSYNEQFF	TGTGCCAGCAGGGTGGGACAGCATAGCTCCTACAATGAGCAGTTCTTC
TRBV9	.	.	TRBJ1-4	CASSVVGATNEKLFF	TGTGCCAGCAGCGTAGTTGGGGCAACTAATGAAAAACTGTTTTTT
TRBV30	.	few	TRBJ1-2	CAWSVLGNYGYTF	TGTGCCTGGAGTGTACTGGGGAACTATGGCTACACCTTC
TRBV6-6	.	many	TRBJ2-5	CASSPLTGPQTQYF	TGTGCCAGCAGCCCCCTGACAGGCCCCCAGACCCAGTACTTC
TRBV28	.	.	TRBJ1-3	CASSQNRLDSGNTIYF	TGTGCCAGCAGTCAAAATAGACTGGACTCTGGAAACACCATATATTTT
TRBV6-6	.	.	TRBJ2-1	CASSSTGNSYNEQFF	TGTGCCAGCAGCTCCACAGGAAACTCCTACAATGAGCAGTTCTTC
TRBV15	TRBD1	.	TRBJ2-3	CATSRDREADTQYF	TGTGCCACCAGCAGGGACAGGGAGGCAGATACGCAGTATTTT
TRBV11-2	.	.	TRBJ1-2	CASSPPTGLYGYTF	TGTGCCAGCAGCCCCCCCACGGGGCTCTATGGCTACACCTTC
TRBV13	TRBD1	.	TRBJ1-4	CASAGQGEEKLFF	TGTGCCAGCGCCGGACAGGGAGAAGAAAAACTGTTTTTT
TRBV19	.	.	TRBJ2-7	CASSMEGFPYEQYF	TGTGCCAGTAGTATGGAGGGATTCCCCTACGAGCAGTACTTC
TRBV30	.	.	TRBJ2-7	CAWSVGSSYEQYF	TGTGCCTGGAGTGTAGGGTCATCCTACGAGCAGTACTTC
TRBV30	.	.	TRBJ1-1	CAWREGYRTEAFF	TGTGCCTGGAGGGAGGGATATCGCACTGAAGCTTTCTTT
TRBV18	TRBD1	.	TRBJ2-1	CASSPGTGNPNEQFF	TGTGCCAGCTCACCCGGGACAGGGAACCCCAATGAGCAGTTCTTC
TRBV30	TRBD2	.	TRBJ2-7	CAWSSMGLAGDEQYF	TGTGCCTGGAGTTCTATGGGACTAGCTGGCGACGAGCAGTACTTC
TRBV27	TRBD2	.	TRBJ2-7	CASPGLAGRYEQYF	TGTGCCAGCCCCGGACTAGCGGGACGCTACGAGCAGTACTTC
TRBV4-2	.	.	TRBJ2-7	CASSQVANSYEQYF	TGTGCCAGCAGCCAGGTGGCAAACTCCTACGAGCAGTACTTC
TRBV15	TRBD2	.	TRBJ2-1	CATSRNLLAGDPYNEQFF	TGTGCCACCAGCAGAAATCTGTTGGCGGGAGACCCCTACAATGAGCAGTTCTTC
TRBV6-1	.	.	TRBJ1-2	CASSPPDLGGYTF	TGTGCCAGCAGTCCTCCGGATCTCGGGGGCTACACCTTC
TRBV6-5	.	.	TRBJ2-7	CASHKTASGEQYF	TGTGCCAGCCACAAAACCGCCTCAGGCGAGCAGTACTTC
TRBV7-6	TRBD2	once	TRBJ2-2	CASSLAGSGGNTGELFF	TGTGCCAGCAGCTTAGCGGGATCGGGAGGGAACACCGGGGAGCTGTTTTTT
TRBV7-3	TRBD2	.	TRBJ2-3	CASSSGASGRSTSTDTQYF	TGTGCCAGCAGCTCCGGGGCTAGCGGGAGATCGACTAGCACAGATACGCAGTATTTT
TRBV27	.	.	TRBJ1-1	CASTEGLNTEAFF	TGTGCCAGCACGGAGGGTTTGAACACTGAAGCTTTCTTT